The subject of this entry is one T cell receptor beta chain. What it recognizes is unknown. PCR amplification relied on 60 Vbeta primers (plus 13 Jbeta primers). Generated by immunoSEQ multiplex PCR, the TCRdb table keeps only in-frame clones and is missing some. The sample has around 120,000 clones; 70% are singletons. V gave up 6 bases and J gave up 8 bases; unmatched junction bases: 6. Germline CDR1 and CDR2: ENHRY and SYGVKD. The CDR3 is 12 residues long. The data are from a study of cytomegalovirus exposure and HLA in healthy donors. Study results and limitations: It was assumed in the presence/absence analyses that sequencing depth was roughly uniform across donors.

Sequenced input: PBMCs. The origin of this receptor is a man in his forties in good health and CMV-seropositive. The rearrangement uses TRBV10-3 and TRBJ1-2, with TRBD1 identical over 7 bases. CDR3 amino acids: CAISRQGNGYTF. CDR3 in DNA: TGTGCCATCAGCCGACAGGGAAACGGCTACACCTTC.